The T cell receptor beta chain described here comes from a study of T cells in Graves' hyperthyroidism and ophthalmopathy (dated by TCRdb to the late 2010s). For context, the study as a whole: Peripheral blood was sampled at the time of initial diagnosis, prior to any treatment. Prospective prediction of ophthalmopathy was tested in an independent validation cohort consisting of roughly 19 hyperthyroidism patients and some 17 patients who later progressed to ophthalmopathy. To identify TCR V-J signatures that set the groups apart, the researchers used a discovery cohort of about a hundred patients, made up of roughly 40 with Graves' ophthalmopathy and about 60 with stable Graves' hyperthyroidism. The study also compared thyroid tissue and blood T-cell repertoires from about six Graves' hyperthyroidism patients. The 80 to 100 discovery patients were randomly divided into training and test sets at a 7:3 ratio. The paper reports TCR Vbeta CDR3 sequencing of 130 to 150 peripheral blood samples: some 41 ophthalmopathy, 75 to 80 hyperthyroidism and approximately 17 progressor patients. After blood sampling, hyperthyroidism patients were treated with methimazole at a starting dose of 30 mg daily, and ophthalmopathy patients were treated with high-dose intravenous methylprednisolone. The paper as a whole reports these results and caveats: In cross-validation, a model built on a 13 V-J signature told ophthalmopathy apart from stable hyperthyroidism with less than 90% sensitivity and roughly 82% specificity, and in testing the same model reached 80%/75%. In validation, the model predicted progression to ophthalmopathy a median of roughly 6.2 months before onset, with roughly 70% sensitivity and 72.22% specificity. No statistical method was used to set the sample size in advance, and investigators knew the group allocation. Blood samples also contained most of the expanded thyroid clonotypes (frequency above 0.001), which suggests that blood repertoires may reflect thyroid immune responses.

A patient counted as having stable Graves' hyperthyroidism if no progression to ophthalmopathy occurred over 18 months of follow-up. Hyperthyroidism patients were aged 18 to 65 years and newly diagnosed, with disease duration of less than 2 months. Any patient with an uncontrolled infection, another autoimmune disease, pregnancy or lactation was excluded. Diagnoses were established on the basis of clinical symptoms, serum thyroxine and TRAb, thyroid ultrasound, and orbital computed tomography. Ficoll-Paque density gradient centrifugation was used to isolate PBMCs from around 9.1 ml of fresh peripheral blood. Total RNA was extracted with Trizol reagent, and quality was checked on an Agilent 2100 Bioanalyzer. From cysteine to phenylalanine, the CDR3 is 15 amino acids long. Of all the DNA, just the CDR3 is kept, 45 bases in frame from base 1. Reading the germline V gene gives CDR1 MNHEY and CDR2 SVGAGI. V is cut by 0 bases and J by 3 bases, and the space between the germline ends is 12 bases.

The TCR beta CDR3 regions were amplified from the RNA transcripts. The first round of RT-PCR for the TCR CDR3 was performed with the HTBI primer set and the Qiagen OneStep RT-PCR kit. The libraries were constructed in a second round of multiplex PCR and then size-selected and purified. The libraries were sequenced on an Illumina HiSeq2000 using paired-end 100 bp reads. The authors processed their data as follows. SOAPnuke was used to process the raw data, with reads discarded if the reads contained adapters or uncalled bases, had a mean Phred below 15, or lacked an exact constant-primer or identifier match. High-quality paired reads were merged with COPE v1.2.5, and unique nucleotide sequences were defined as clonotypes. MiTCR v1.1 was used to align clonotypes to the IMGT TRBV, TRBD and TRBJ reference segments. The analysis was restricted to V-J combinations with a frequency above 0.0001, which together covered 99% to 99.2% of the repertoires. The TCS score was defined as F50 (clonal expansion) divided by E x V (chaos), with BLOSUM62-based TCRdist calculated between CDR3 peptides within each V-J. Welch's t-statistics and random forest reduced 500 to 650 V-J features to around 14, which were used in a naive Bayes classifier (R e1071). TCRdb itself trimmed the public reads at Q25 with fastp, ran MiXCR and retained productive beta chains. Entries that share a CDR3 protein sequence are merged under the most common genes and DNA. The V and J calls, along with clone size, are taken from TCRdb and not from the paper's own processing. This sample is represented by some 760,000 distinct CDR3 sequences; roughly 15% of them were singletons. Jointly, the top ten make up roughly a tenth of the sample.

This clonotype was seen only a few times. Its antigen has not been determined. No base quality information exists; no much larger clone differs at one position. The sequence is built from TRBV6-5 and TRBJ2-7; too little of a D gene remains to name it. Specimen: blood. The clonotype comes from a woman in her late teens or twenties with Graves' hyperthyroidism. The CDR3 region reads CASSYSGFANYEQYF. The DNA sequence is given as TGTGCCAGCAGTTACTCGGGGTTCGCGAACTACGAGCAGTACTTC.